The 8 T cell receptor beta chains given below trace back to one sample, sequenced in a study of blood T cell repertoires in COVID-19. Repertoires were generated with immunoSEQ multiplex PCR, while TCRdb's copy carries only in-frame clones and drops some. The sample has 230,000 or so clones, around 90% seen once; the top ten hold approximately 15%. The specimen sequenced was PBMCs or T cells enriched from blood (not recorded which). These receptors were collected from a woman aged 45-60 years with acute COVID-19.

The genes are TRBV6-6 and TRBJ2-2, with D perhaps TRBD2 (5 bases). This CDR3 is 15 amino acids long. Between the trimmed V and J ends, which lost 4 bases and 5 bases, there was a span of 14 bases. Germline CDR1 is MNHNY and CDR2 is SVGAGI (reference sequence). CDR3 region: CASSLSRVRTGELFF. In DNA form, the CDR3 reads TGTGCCAGCAGTTTGTCGAGGGTGAGAACCGGGGAGCTGTTTTTT.

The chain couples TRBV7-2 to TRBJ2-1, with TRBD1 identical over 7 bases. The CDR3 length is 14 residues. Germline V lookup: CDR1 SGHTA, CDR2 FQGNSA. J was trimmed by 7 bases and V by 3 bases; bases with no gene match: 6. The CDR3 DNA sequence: TGTGCCAGCAGCTTTGCCCTGGGACAGAATGAGCAGTTCTTC. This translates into CASSFALGQNEQFF.

The CDR3 protein is CASSLEPGHYYEQYF. As DNA, the CDR3 is TGCGCCAGCAGCTTGGAACCGGGACACTACTACGAGCAGTACTTC. This chain links TRBV5-1 with TRBJ2-7; weak D call: TRBD1 (6 bases). Trimming removed 0 bases at V and 3 bases at J, with 13 bases between. The CDR3 sequence is 15 residues long. Germline-derived CDR1 and CDR2 are SGHRS and YFSETQ.

CDR3 nucleotides: TGTGCCAGCAGCTACCAGGACAGGGGGAATTCACCCCTCCACTTT. Protein: CASSYQDRGNSPLHF. The chain employs TRBV5-5 and TRBJ1-6; 10 nucleotides agree with TRBD1. Germline V lookup: CDR1 SGHKS, CDR2 YYEKEE (reference sequence). J gave up 7 bases and V 3 bases, and 4 bases lay outside the gene matches. This CDR3 is 15 amino acids long.

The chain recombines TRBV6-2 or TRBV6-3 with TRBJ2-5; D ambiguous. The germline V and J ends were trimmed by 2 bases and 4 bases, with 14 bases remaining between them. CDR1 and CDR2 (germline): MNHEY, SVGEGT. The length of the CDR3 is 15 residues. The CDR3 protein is CASSYGASRVETQYF. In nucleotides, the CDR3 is TGTGCCAGCAGTTACGGTGCTAGTCGGGTAGAGACCCAGTACTTC.

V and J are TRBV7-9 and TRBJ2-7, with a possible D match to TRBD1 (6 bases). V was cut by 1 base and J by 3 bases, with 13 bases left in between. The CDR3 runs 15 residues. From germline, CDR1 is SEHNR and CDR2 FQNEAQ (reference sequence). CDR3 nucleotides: TGTGCCAGCAGCTTAGTCCCACGGGACATCTACGAGCAGTACTTC. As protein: CASSLVPRDIYEQYF.

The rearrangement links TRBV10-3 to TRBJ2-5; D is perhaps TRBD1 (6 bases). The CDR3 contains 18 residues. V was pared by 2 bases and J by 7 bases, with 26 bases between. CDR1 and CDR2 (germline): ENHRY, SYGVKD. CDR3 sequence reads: CAISEGLSTWGRSGTQYF. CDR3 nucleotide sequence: TGTGCCATCAGTGAGGGCCTATCGACATGGGGGCGATCCGGGACCCAGTACTTC.

This CDR3 is CAWSPADNQPQHF. For the CDR3, the DNA is TGTGCCTGGAGCCCCGCGGACAATCAGCCCCAGCATTTT. This sequence joins TRBV30 and TRBJ1-5, with unresolved D. The V gene's germline CDR1 is GTSNPN and CDR2 SVGIG (reference sequence). CDR3 length: 13 residues. V was shortened by 3 bases and J by 3 bases, with 9 bases between the two germline ends. The variable domain in full, with the rest retrieved from reference TRBV30 and TRBJ1-5, is SQTIHQWPATLVQPVGSPLSLECTVEGTSNPNLYWYRQAAGRGLQLLFYSVGIGQISSEVPQNLSASRPQDRQFILSSKKLLLSDSGFYLCAWSPADNQPQHFGDGTRLSIL.